One sample yielded the 17 T cell receptor beta chains listed below, sequenced in a study of T cells after posttransplantation cyclophosphamide. A marrow graft followed busulfan-fludarabine conditioning, with cyclophosphamide on days +3 and +4. Method: immunoSEQ multiplex PCR; TCRdb's copy keeps in-frame clones and lacks some. The data contain about 910 clones, 55% to 75% of them seen just once; the ten biggest clones take up less than 75%. Source: CD8+ T cells sorted from blood, taken after allogeneic stem cell transplant with posttransplant cyclophosphamide. These TCRs come from a male patient between 45 and 60 years old who received an allogeneic stem cell transplant from an unrelated donor, was CMV-positive, and had acute GVHD only. Some of the T cells might come from the graft donor.

This clone was picked up a small number of times. The genes are TRBV5-6 and TRBJ2-7; tentative D call: TRBD1 (6 bases). Germline V gives CDR1 SGHDT, CDR2 YYEEEE. This CDR3 contains 15 residues. V shed 3 bases and J shed 1 base, with 14 bases lying between them. The CDR3, as DNA: TGTGCCAGCAGCTCACTCCAACAGGGTTCCTACGAGCAGTACTTC. This sequence encodes CASSSLQQGSYEQYF.

J is TRBJ2-7 and V is TRBV18; 8 nucleotides align to TRBD1. CDR1 and CDR2 from the germline V gene are KGHSH and LQKENI. CDR3 length: 15 residues. V lost 3 bases to trimming and J lost 5 bases; unmatched junction nucleotides: 9. The CDR3 DNA is TGTGCCAGCTCACCGAAACCGGGACAGGTCGACGAGCAGTACTTC. It translates to CASSPKPGQVDEQYF.

This clone is medium-sized. The sample contains more than one DNA sequence encoding this CDR3. CDR3 bases: TGTGCCAGTGGTCACAGGTACGAGCAGTACTTC. It encodes CASGHRYEQYF. The chain combines TRBV19 with TRBJ2-7; the D gene is possibly TRBD1 (5 bases). CDR3 length equals 11 residues. Germline CDR1 and CDR2: LNHDA and SQIVND (reference sequence). V dropped 8 bases and J dropped 4 bases, with 9 bases sitting between them.

This clone showed up just a few times. This rearrangement joins TRBV4-2 to TRBJ2-3; no clear D. In germline, CDR1 is LGHNA, CDR2 YNFKEQ. This CDR3 region has 14 residues. Trimming cost V 4 bases and J 3 bases, with 11 bases left between them. In DNA form, the CDR3 reads TGTGCCAGCAGCCCCCTTTGGGCTACAGATACGCAGTATTTT. Residues: CASSPLWATDTQYF.

In its sample, this clone was seen a few times. The chain employs TRBV7-6 and TRBJ2-7; D unclear. The germline CDR1 and CDR2 sequences are SGHVS and FNYEAQ. Trimming pared 5 bases from V and 1 base from J, leaving 9 bases between. The CDR3 length is 13 residues. The CDR3 DNA reads as TGTGCCAGCAGCCCGTCAGTGTCCTACGAGCAGTACTTC. Translated, it gives CASSPSVSYEQYF.

The rearrangement links TRBV29-1 to TRBJ2-5, with D possibly matching TRBD2 (6 bases). The germline gives CDR1 SQVTM, CDR2 ANQGSEA. CDR3 length: 14 residues. Trimming took off 3 bases at V and 2 bases at J, with 13 bases between the two ends. The chain's CDR3 is CSVEKRGGQETQYF. The CDR3 DNA follows: TGCAGCGTTGAGAAACGTGGGGGGCAAGAGACCCAGTACTTC.

The genes are TRBV28 and TRBJ2-5, with a possible D match to TRBD1 (6 bases). In germline, CDR1 is MDHEN, CDR2 SYDVKM. The length of the CDR3 is 15 residues. The V gene lost 6 bases and the J gene lost 5 bases, with 19 bases spanning the gap. This chain's CDR3 is CASSTVSDSGETQYF. CDR3 DNA: TGTGCCAGCAGCACAGTCTCGGACAGTGGGGAGACCCAGTACTTC. The whole variable domain, filled in from reference TRBV28 and TRBJ2-5, reads DVKVTQSSRYLVKRTGEKVFLECVQDMDHENMFWYRQDPGLGLRLIYFSYDVKMKEKGDIPEGYSVSREKKERFSLILESASTNQTSMYLCASSTVSDSGETQYFGPGTRLLVL.

The chain combines TRBV30 with TRBJ1-2; D might be TRBD1 (5 bases). This CDR3 region has 14 residues. Per the germline V gene, CDR1 is GTSNPN and CDR2 is SVGIG (reference sequence). V shed 4 bases and J shed 6 bases, with 18 bases lying between them. The CDR3 reads CAWTLNGGVHGYTF. In nucleotides, the CDR3 is TGTGCCTGGACCTTAAACGGAGGGGTACATGGCTACACCTTC.

The chain joins TRBV4-1 to TRBJ1-4; TRBD1 might be the D (6 bases). Germline CDR1 MGHRA, CDR2 YSYEKL. The CDR3 totals 15 residues. The V end lost 0 bases, the J end lost 7 bases, and 12 bases lay between the germline ends. CDR3 nucleotides: TGCGCCAGCAGCCAAGAAGGGGGGGCGCGTGAAAAACTGTTTTTT. The encoded protein is CASSQEGGAREKLFF.

This clone was picked up a small number of times. The rearrangement joins TRBV5-8 to TRBJ2-7; 8 bases agree with TRBD2. In germline, CDR1 is SGHTS, CDR2 YDEGEE. V shed 5 bases, J shed 2 bases, and the junction held 9 bases outside the gene matches. The CDR3 is 15 residues long. The CDR3: CASSESGGITYEQYF. The CDR3 coding sequence is TGTGCCAGCAGTGAATCGGGGGGGATTACCTACGAGCAGTACTTC.

The chain has TRBV7-8 and TRBJ2-7; 10 bases align to TRBD1. J lost 6 bases, V lost 4 bases, and 3 bases had no gene match. The CDR3 length is 13 residues. Germline V lookup: CDR1 SGHVS, CDR2 FQNEAQ. CDR3 in DNA: TGTGCCAGCAGCTCTGGACAGGGGGGCGAGCAGTACTTC. Translated: CASSSGQGGEQYF.

Worth noting for this clone: This likely reflects a read error, since a far larger clone is one base away. In the same sample, other DNA sequences code for this CDR3. This chain connects TRBV19 to TRBJ2-1, with 7 bases lining up with TRBD2. Per germline, CDR1 LNHDA and CDR2 SQIVND (reference sequence). The CDR3 runs 15 residues. CDR3 coding DNA: TGTGCCAGTAGTCTCTCAGGGACTACCGACAATGAACAGTTCTTC. Amino acids: CASSLSGTTDNEQFF.

J is TRBJ1-4 and V is TRBV28; 7 positions match TRBD1. This CDR3 is 16 amino acids long. Trimming took 6 bases from V and 10 from J; bases not matched to a gene: 17. The germline V gene has CDR1 MDHEN and CDR2 SYDVKM. CDR3 region: CASSPMGQRERRKLFF. In DNA form, the CDR3 reads TGTGCCAGCAGCCCTATGGGACAGAGGGAAAGGAGAAAACTGTTTTTT. The variable domain in full, completed from reference TRBV28 and TRBJ1-4, reads DVKVTQSSRYLVKRTGEKVFLECVQDMDHENMFWYRQDPGLGLRLIYFSYDVKMKEKGDIPEGYSVSREKKERFSLILESASTNQTSMYLCASSPMGQRERRKLFFGSGTQLSVL.

The CDR3 spells CAISSYSGGTTDTQYF. As DNA, the CDR3 is TGTGCCATCAGCTCCTATAGCGGGGGGACCACAGATACGCAGTATTTT. The chain links TRBV10-3 to TRBJ2-3; the match to TRBD2 covers 10 bases. V shed 6 bases, J shed 2 bases, and the junction held 8 bases outside the gene matches. CDR1 is ENHRY and CDR2 is SYGVKD in the germline V gene. This CDR3 has 16 amino acids.

The genes are TRBV28 and TRBJ1-1; 7 bases fit TRBD1. V shed 3 bases, J shed 9 bases, and the junction held 7 bases outside the gene matches. Germline-derived CDR1 and CDR2 are MDHEN and SYDVKM. The length of the CDR3 is 13 residues. The chain's CDR3 is CASSFIGGTQAFF. In nucleotides, the CDR3 is TGTGCCAGCAGTTTTATAGGGGGCACGCAAGCTTTCTTT.

This chain links TRBV30 with TRBJ2-7; D might be TRBD2 (6 bases). Germline V gene lookup returns CDR1 GTSNPN and CDR2 SVGIG (reference sequence). The CDR3 runs to 11 residues. Between the trimmed V and J ends, which lost 3 bases and 6 bases, there was a span of 9 bases. The CDR3, as DNA: TGTGCCTGGAGGGGGGGATTCGAGCAGTACTTC. Protein: CAWRGGFEQYF.

This sequence joins TRBV7-9 and TRBJ1-2; TRBD1 aligns across 7 bases. CDR3 length equals 16 residues. J was trimmed by 5 bases and V by 5 bases; bases with no gene match: 14. Looked up from germline, CDR1 is SEHNR and CDR2 is FQNEAQ (reference sequence). The CDR3 protein is CASSLTEGAGGYGYTF. The CDR3 nucleotides read TGTGCCAGCAGCCTAACTGAGGGGGCGGGGGGTTATGGCTACACCTTC.